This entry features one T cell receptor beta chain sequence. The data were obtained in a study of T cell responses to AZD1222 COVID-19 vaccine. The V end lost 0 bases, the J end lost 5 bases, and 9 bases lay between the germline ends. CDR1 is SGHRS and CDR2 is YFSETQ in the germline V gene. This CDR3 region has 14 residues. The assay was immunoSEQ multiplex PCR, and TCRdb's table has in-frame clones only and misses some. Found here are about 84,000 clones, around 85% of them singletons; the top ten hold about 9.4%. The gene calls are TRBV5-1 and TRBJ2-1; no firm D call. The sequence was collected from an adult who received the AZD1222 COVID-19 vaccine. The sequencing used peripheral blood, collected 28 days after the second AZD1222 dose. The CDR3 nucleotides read TGCGCCAGCAGCTTGGTTCCTCTCAACAATGAGCAGTTCTTC. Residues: CASSLVPLNNEQFF.